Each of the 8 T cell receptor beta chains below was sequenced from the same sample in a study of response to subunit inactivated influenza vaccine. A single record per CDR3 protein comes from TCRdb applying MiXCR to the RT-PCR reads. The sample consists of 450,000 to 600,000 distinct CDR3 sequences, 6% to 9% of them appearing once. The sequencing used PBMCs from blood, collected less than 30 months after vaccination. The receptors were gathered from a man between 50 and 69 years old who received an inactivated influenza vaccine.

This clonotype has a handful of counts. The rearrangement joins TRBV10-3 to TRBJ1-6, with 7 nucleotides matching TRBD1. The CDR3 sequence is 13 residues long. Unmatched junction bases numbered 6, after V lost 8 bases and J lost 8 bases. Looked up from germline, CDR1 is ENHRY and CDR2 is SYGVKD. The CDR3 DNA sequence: TGTGCCATCTCCGGGACAGACTATTCACCCCTCCACTTT. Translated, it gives CAISGTDYSPLHF.

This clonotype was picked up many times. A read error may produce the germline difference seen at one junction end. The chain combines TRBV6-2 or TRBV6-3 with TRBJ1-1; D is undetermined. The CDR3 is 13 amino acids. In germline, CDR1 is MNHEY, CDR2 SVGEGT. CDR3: CASTYTRSSEAFF. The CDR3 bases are TGTGCCAGCACTTACACGAGGTCTTCTGAAGCTTTCTTT.

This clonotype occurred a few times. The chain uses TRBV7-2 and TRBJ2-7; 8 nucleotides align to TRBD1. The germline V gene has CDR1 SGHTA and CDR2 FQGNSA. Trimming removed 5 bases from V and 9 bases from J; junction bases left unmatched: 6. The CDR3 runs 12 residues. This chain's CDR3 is CASSPAGTGQYF. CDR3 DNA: TGTGCCAGCAGCCCCGCTGGGACAGGGCAGTACTTC.

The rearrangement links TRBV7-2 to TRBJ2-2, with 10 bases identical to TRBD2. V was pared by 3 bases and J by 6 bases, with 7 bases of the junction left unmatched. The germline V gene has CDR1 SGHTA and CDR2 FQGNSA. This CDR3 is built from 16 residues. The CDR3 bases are TGTGCCAGCAGCTTGCGGCTAGCGGGGGCGGCCGGGGAGCTGTTTTTT. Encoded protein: CASSLRLAGAAGELFF.

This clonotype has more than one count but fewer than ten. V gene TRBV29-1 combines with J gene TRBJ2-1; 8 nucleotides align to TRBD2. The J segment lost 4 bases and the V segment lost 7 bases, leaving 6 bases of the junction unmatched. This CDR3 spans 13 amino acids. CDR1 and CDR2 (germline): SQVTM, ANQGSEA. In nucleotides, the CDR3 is TGCAGCGCCGGGGGGGGGGCATACAATGAGCAGTTCTTC. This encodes CSAGGGAYNEQFF.

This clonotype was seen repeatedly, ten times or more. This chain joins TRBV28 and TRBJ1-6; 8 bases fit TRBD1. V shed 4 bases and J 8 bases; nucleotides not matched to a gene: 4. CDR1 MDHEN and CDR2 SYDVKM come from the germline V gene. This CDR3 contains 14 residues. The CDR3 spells CASSSDRVYSPLHF. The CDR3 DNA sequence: TGTGCCAGCAGTTCGGACAGGGTATATTCACCCCTCCACTTT.

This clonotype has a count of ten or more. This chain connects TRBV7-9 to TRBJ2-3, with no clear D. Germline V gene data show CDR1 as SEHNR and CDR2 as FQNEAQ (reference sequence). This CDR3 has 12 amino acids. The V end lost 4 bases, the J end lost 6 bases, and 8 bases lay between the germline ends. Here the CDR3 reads CASSSQGDTQYF. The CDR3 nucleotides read TGTGCCAGCAGCTCCCAAGGGGATACGCAGTATTTT.

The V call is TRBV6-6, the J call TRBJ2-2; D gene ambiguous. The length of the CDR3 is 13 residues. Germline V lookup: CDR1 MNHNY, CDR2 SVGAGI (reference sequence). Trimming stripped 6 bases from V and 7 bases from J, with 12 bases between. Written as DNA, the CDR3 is TGTGCCAGCAGACTAAGTAGGGTCGGGGAGCTGTTTTTT. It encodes CASRLSRVGELFF.